This entry features one T cell receptor beta chain sequence. Via MiXCR, TCRdb re-called the RT-PCR reads, giving one row per CDR3 protein. The table has about 680,000 distinct CDR3 sequences, 13% to 15% seen once. V lost 4 bases and J 7 bases, leaving 8 bases between the germline ends. The CDR3 extends over 11 amino acids. The specimen sequenced was memory CD4+ T cells from blood. The TCR was taken from a female donor in good health, serving as a healthy control. The rearrangement links TRBV12-3 or TRBV12-4 to TRBJ2-7, with D unresolved. The DNA for the CDR3 is TGTGCCAGCAGTTACACCGAGGAGCAGTACTTC. This sequence encodes CASSYTEEQYF.